This TCR beta chain stems from a study of T cells in Graves' hyperthyroidism and ophthalmopathy. This clonotype was picked up a small number of times. Its antigen is unknown. Study-wide results and limits: Most thyroid clonotypes that were expanded above 0.001 also turned up in blood.

Graves' hyperthyroidism was deemed stable absent ophthalmopathy progression within 18 months. Together with thyroid ultrasound, orbital computed tomography, serum thyroxine and TRAb, clinical symptoms were used for diagnoses. TCR beta CDR3 regions were amplified from RNA. HTBI primers were used for first-round RT-PCR of the TCR CDR3. Via MiXCR, TCRdb re-called the multiplex PCR reads, giving one row per CDR3 protein. Of around 580,000 distinct CDR3 sequences listed, just over 45% are singletons. The CDR3 runs to 19 residues. The germline gives CDR1 MRHNA, CDR2 SNTAGT. V gave up 5 bases and J gave up 4 bases; unmatched junction bases: 12.

Sequencing was performed on peripheral blood or thyroid tissue (not recorded which). The V call is TRBV6-4, the J call TRBJ2-6, with 12 nucleotides matching TRBD1. This TCR was sampled from a woman under 30 with Graves' hyperthyroidism. Written as DNA, the CDR3 is TGTGCCAGCAGTTACGCTCCGGGACAGGGGGCTTGGGGGGCCAACGTCCTGACTTTC. Translating gives CASSYAPGQGAWGANVLTF.